The 18 T cell receptor beta chains given below trace back to one sample, sequenced in a study of blood T cell repertoires in COVID-19. Measured with immunoSEQ multiplex PCR; TCRdb has only the in-frame clones, and not every one. The table has 35,000 to 55,000 clones, 90% seen once; the top ten hold about 2.8%. Sample: peripheral blood. The receptors stem from a man in his fifties or sixties with active COVID-19.

This chain uses TRBV19 with TRBJ2-4; 8 bases fit TRBD2. Trimming removed 5 bases from V and 6 bases from J; junction bases left unmatched: 9. CDR1 and CDR2 from the germline V gene are LNHDA and SQIVND (reference sequence). The CDR3 is 15 amino acids. The CDR3: CASSPLTGGRNIQYF. DNA for the CDR3: TGTGCCAGTAGTCCCCTTACGGGGGGGCGAAACATTCAGTACTTC.

The chain combines TRBV7-9 with TRBJ1-5; TRBD1 might be the D (6 bases). Trimming left V 5 bases short and J 0 bases short, with 14 bases between. CDR1 SEHNR and CDR2 FQNEAQ come from the germline V gene (reference sequence). The CDR3 spans 16 residues. In nucleotides, the CDR3 is TGTGCCAGCAGCCATGACAGGATGTCTAGCAATCAGCCCCAGCATTTT. Protein product: CASSHDRMSSNQPQHF.

This clone showed up just a few times. This chain connects TRBV6-6 to TRBJ1-5; 9 bases map to TRBD1. Germline values: CDR1 MNHNY, CDR2 SVGAGI (reference sequence). The J segment lost 2 bases and the V segment lost 6 bases, leaving 5 bases of the junction unmatched. The CDR3 length is 15 residues. The CDR3 here is CASRPGQGRNQPQHF. CDR3 DNA sequence: TGTGCCAGCAGACCGGGACAGGGTCGCAATCAGCCCCAGCATTTT.

Written as DNA, the CDR3 is TGTGCCAGCAGCGCCCTTCAGGACACTGAAGCTTTCTTT. Its translation is CASSALQDTEAFF. This chain connects TRBV9 to TRBJ1-1, with unresolved D. V was cut by 3 bases and J by 3 bases, with 9 bases left in between. The length of the CDR3 is 13 residues. CDR1 and CDR2 from the germline V gene are SGDLS and YYNGEE.

Notes on this clone: Germline is not matched at one junction end, which may reflect a read error. The chain carries TRBV7-7 and TRBJ2-7; TRBD2 is a possible D gene (5 bases). Looked up from germline, CDR1 is SSHAT and CDR2 is FNYEAQ (reference sequence). The CDR3 runs 16 residues. CDR3 in DNA: TGTGCTAGCATCCGCCACCTCGGGCGACGACTAATTGAGCAGTACTTC. It translates to CASIRHLGRRLIEQYF.

This clone was seen once. The J gene is TRBJ1-1, the V gene TRBV3-1 (or the pseudogene TRBV3-2); no definite D call. The germline V and J ends were trimmed by 1 base and 8 bases, with 14 bases remaining between them. The CDR3 is made up of 14 amino acids. Per germline, CDR1 LGHDT and CDR2 YNNKEL (reference sequence). The CDR3 loop is CASSQGGMTAEAFF. CDR3 nucleotide sequence: TGTGCCAGCAGCCAAGGAGGGATGACGGCCGAAGCTTTCTTT.

The chain employs TRBV7-8 and TRBJ1-5; D is ambiguous. V was clipped by 1 base and J by 7 bases, with 11 bases between them. The CDR3 runs 14 residues. Germline V gene sequence: CDR1 SGHVS, CDR2 FQNEAQ. This CDR3 is CASSLGSPGQPQHF. In nucleotides, the CDR3 is TGTGCCAGCAGCTTAGGTTCCCCCGGGCAGCCCCAGCATTTT.

This clone was counted only a few times. The rearrangement links TRBV6-2 or TRBV6-3 to TRBJ2-5; 9 bases fit TRBD2. Looked up from germline, CDR1 is MNHEY and CDR2 is SVGEGT. The CDR3 runs to 15 residues. Trimming at V came to 5 bases and at J to 5 bases, leaving 9 bases not matched to a gene. CDR3 loop: CASSKSSGEGETQYF. CDR3 coding DNA: TGTGCCAGCAGTAAATCTAGCGGGGAGGGGGAGACCCAGTACTTC.

This rearrangement joins TRBV6-5 to TRBJ2-3; TRBD2 agrees at 8 bases. Losses at the gene ends were 4 bases for V and 0 bases for J; bases not matched to a gene: 3. The CDR3 contains 15 residues. The germline V gene has CDR1 MNHEY and CDR2 SVGAGI. This chain's CDR3 is CASSLSGSSTDTQYF. The DNA of the CDR3 is TGTGCCAGCAGTTTAAGCGGGAGTAGCACAGATACGCAGTATTTT.

The chain employs TRBV9 and TRBJ1-2; possibly TRBD1 for D (5 bases). In germline, CDR1 is SGDLS, CDR2 YYNGEE. V was cut by 0 bases and J by 3 bases, with 18 bases left in between. The CDR3 is made up of 17 amino acids. DNA for the CDR3: TGTGCCAGCAGCGTAGGAGACAGATTGAGTAGTCACTATGGCTACACCTTC. Translating gives CASSVGDRLSSHYGYTF.

The V gene is TRBV2, the J gene TRBJ2-5; 7 nucleotides match TRBD1. V was clipped by 5 bases and J by 2 bases; unmatched bases: 8. Germline CDR1 SNHLY, CDR2 FYNNEI. The CDR3 extends over 15 amino acids. In DNA, the CDR3 is TGTGCCAGCAGTTACCCCGGGACAGCACAAGAGACCCAGTACTTC. Translation gives CASSYPGTAQETQYF.

The chain joins TRBV2 to TRBJ1-5, with 9 bases matching TRBD1. The CDR3 length is 14 residues. Germline V gene lookup returns CDR1 SNHLY and CDR2 FYNNEI. V was pared by 6 bases and J by 4 bases, with 4 bases of the junction left unmatched. CDR3 nucleotide sequence: TGTGCCAGCAGGCCGGGACAGGGTAATCAGCCCCAGCATTTT. Translation: CASRPGQGNQPQHF.

The chain is built from TRBV28 and TRBJ1-4, with 8 bases aligning to TRBD1. From germline, CDR1 is MDHEN and CDR2 SYDVKM. V was clipped by 7 bases and J by 5 bases; unmatched bases: 9. CDR3 size: 15 residues. The CDR3 spells CASTPGGTGNEKLFF. Written as DNA, the CDR3 is TGTGCCAGCACCCCAGGCGGGACAGGAAATGAAAAACTGTTTTTT.

The chain has TRBV6-5 and TRBJ2-7; possibly TRBD1 for D (5 bases). The CDR3 loop spans 12 amino acids. V was shortened by 7 bases and J by 2 bases, with 9 bases between the two germline ends. Per germline, CDR1 MNHEY and CDR2 SVGAGI. The CDR3 here is CASITGTYEQYF. The CDR3 bases are TGTGCCAGCATCACAGGCACCTACGAGCAGTACTTC.

The J gene is TRBJ1-6, the V gene TRBV28; the D gene is possibly TRBD1 (5 bases). The germline V and J ends were trimmed by 3 bases and 11 bases, with 11 bases remaining between them. Germline lookup yields CDR1 MDHEN and CDR2 SYDVKM. There are 13 residues in the CDR3. The CDR3 spells CASSLLGEAPLHF. DNA of the CDR3: TGTGCCAGCAGTTTGTTGGGGGAGGCACCCCTCCACTTT.

As for this clone: This sample also contains other DNA sequences that code for the same CDR3. V is TRBV18 and J is TRBJ2-1; a possible D gene is TRBD2 (5 bases). Germline V CDR1 and CDR2: KGHSH, LQKENI. The CDR3 runs to 13 residues. The V and J ends lost 0 bases and 7 bases respectively, with 7 bases between them. The CDR3 loop is CASSPPTGNEQFF. The CDR3 DNA sequence: TGTGCCAGCTCACCACCCACGGGAAATGAGCAGTTCTTC. Combining the CDR3 with reference TRBV18 and TRBJ2-1 gives the whole variable domain NAGVMQNPRHLVRRRGQEARLRCSPMKGHSHVYWYRQLPEEGLKFMVYLQKENIIDESGMPKERFSAEFPKEGPSILRIQQVVRGDSAAYFCASSPPTGNEQFFGPGTRLTVL.

The chain carries TRBV6-8 and TRBJ2-3, with 9 bases aligning to TRBD2. Germline CDR1 MNHGY, CDR2 SAAAGT. The V and J ends lost 5 bases and 5 bases, in that order; junction bases with no gene match: 14. The CDR3 extends over 17 amino acids. CDR3 nucleotides: TGTGCCAGCAGTACCCTTTGGCTAGCGGGGAGGGGAGATACGCAGTATTTT. The encoded protein is CASSTLWLAGRGDTQYF.

The V and J genes are TRBV7-9 and TRBJ1-1; D not resolved. The V end was cut by 1 base, the J end by 7 bases, with 10 bases between. Germline-derived CDR1 and CDR2 are SEHNR and FQNEAQ (reference sequence). The CDR3 contains 13 residues. The CDR3 loop is CASSLVSSREAFF. CDR3 nucleotides: TGTGCCAGCAGCTTAGTATCTAGTCGTGAAGCTTTCTTT.